What follows are 6 T cell receptor beta chains derived from one specimen sequenced in a study of blood T cell repertoires in COVID-19. Profiling relied on immunoSEQ multiplex PCR, and the TCRdb table lists in-frame clones only, not all of them. Of some 23,000 clones in the sample, over 80% were seen once. Input material: peripheral blood. These receptors were taken from a woman older than 75 with acute or convalescent COVID-19.

A few counts support this clone. The rearrangement uses TRBV7-2 and TRBJ1-3; no definite D call. The V and J ends lost 5 bases and 1 base respectively, with 9 bases between them. The germline gives CDR1 SGHTA, CDR2 FQGNSA. The CDR3 extends over 14 amino acids. Here the CDR3 DNA reads TGTGCCAGCAGCCCCGGGGTATCTGGAAACACCATATATTTT. Translating gives CASSPGVSGNTIYF. The complete variable domain, with remaining parts taken from reference TRBV7-2 and TRBJ1-3, reads GAGVSQSPSNKVTEKGKDVELRCDPISGHTALYWYRQSLGQGLEFLIYFQGNSAPDKSGLPSDRFSAERTGGSVSTLTIQRTQQEDSAVYLCASSPGVSGNTIYFGEGSWLTVV.

This clone was detected only once. The chain uses TRBV2 and TRBJ2-7, with 8 bases that match TRBD1. The CDR3 is made up of 15 amino acids. Unmatched junction bases numbered 7, after V lost 5 bases and J lost 1 base. CDR1 is SNHLY and CDR2 is FYNNEI in the germline V gene. The CDR3 is CASSRTGLGSYEQYF. The CDR3 DNA follows: TGTGCCAGCAGTCGGACAGGGTTAGGATCCTACGAGCAGTACTTC. The full variable domain, rest sourced from reference TRBV2 and TRBJ2-7, is EPEVTQTPSHQVTQMGQEVILRCVPISNHLYFYWYRQILGQKVEFLVSFYNNEISEKSEIFDDQFSVERPDGSNFTLKIRSTKLEDSAMYFCASSRTGLGSYEQYFGPGTRLTVT.

The V and J genes are TRBV6-6 and TRBJ2-5; 16 nucleotides match TRBD2. Germline V gene lookup returns CDR1 MNHNY and CDR2 SVGAGI (reference sequence). This CDR3 contains 17 residues. The V and J ends lost 5 bases and 3 bases, in that order; junction bases with no gene match: 6. Here the CDR3 reads CASSRGLAGGLEETQYF. CDR3 coding DNA: TGTGCCAGCAGTCGGGGACTAGCGGGGGGGCTAGAAGAGACCCAGTACTTC.

The rearrangement uses TRBV6-5 and TRBJ1-6, with D hard to call. This CDR3 is built from 16 residues. V was clipped by 0 bases and J by 8 bases, with 14 bases between them. The germline V gene has CDR1 MNHEY and CDR2 SVGAGI. The CDR3 DNA reads as TGTGCCAGCAGTTACTCGAGTAATACCCTTCATTCACCCCTCCACTTT. Residues: CASSYSSNTLHSPLHF.

The CDR3 DNA reads TGCGCCAGCAGCTTGACGGGACAGGGGAACGAGCAGTACTTC. It translates to CASSLTGQGNEQYF. The V gene is TRBV5-1, the J gene TRBJ2-7; 10 nucleotides line up with TRBD1. The CDR3 has 14 residues. J gave up 5 bases and V 1 base, and 3 bases lay outside the gene matches. Germline CDR1 is SGHRS and CDR2 is YFSETQ. The entire variable domain, with the rest obtained from reference TRBV5-1 and TRBJ2-7, is as follows: KAGVTQTPRYLIKTRGQQVTLSCSPISGHRSVSWYQQTPGQGLQFLFEYFSETQRNKGNFPGRFSGRQFSNSRSEMNVSTLELGDSALYLCASSLTGQGNEQYFGPGTRLTVT.

This chain's CDR3 is CASSEGGLATYNEQFF. In nucleotides, the CDR3 is TGTGCCAGCAGCGAGGGGGGACTAGCAACTTACAATGAGCAGTTCTTC. This chain links TRBV11-2 with TRBJ2-1; TRBD2 matches 9 bases. This CDR3 comprises 16 residues. CDR1 and CDR2 from the germline V gene are SGHAT and FQNNGV. J gave up 4 bases and V 5 bases, and 9 bases lay outside the gene matches. The complete variable domain, with remaining parts taken from reference TRBV11-2 and TRBJ2-1, reads EAGVAQSPRYKIIEKRQSVAFWCNPISGHATLYWYQQILGQGPKLLIQFQNNGVVDDSQLPKDRFSAERLKGVDSTLKIQPAKLEDSAVYLCASSEGGLATYNEQFFGPGTRLTVL.